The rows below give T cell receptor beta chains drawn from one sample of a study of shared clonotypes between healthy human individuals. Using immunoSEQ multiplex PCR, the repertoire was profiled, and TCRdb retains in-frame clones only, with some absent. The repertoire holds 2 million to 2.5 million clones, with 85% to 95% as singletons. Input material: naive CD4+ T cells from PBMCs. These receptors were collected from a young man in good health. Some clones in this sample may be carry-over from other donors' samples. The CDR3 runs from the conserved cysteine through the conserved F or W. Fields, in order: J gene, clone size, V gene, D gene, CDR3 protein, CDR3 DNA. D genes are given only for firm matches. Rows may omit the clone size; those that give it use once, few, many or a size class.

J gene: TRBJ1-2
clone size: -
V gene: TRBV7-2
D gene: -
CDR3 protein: CASSLAPIYYGYTF
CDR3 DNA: TGTGCCAGCAGCTTAGCCCCGATCTACTATGGCTACACCTTC

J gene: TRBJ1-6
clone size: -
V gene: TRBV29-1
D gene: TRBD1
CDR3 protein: CSVVEGANSPLHF
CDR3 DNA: TGCAGCGTTGTAGAGGGGGCAAATTCACCCCTCCACTTT

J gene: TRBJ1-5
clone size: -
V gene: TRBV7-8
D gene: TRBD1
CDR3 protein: CASSGDRAYNQPQHF
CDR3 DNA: TGTGCCAGCAGCGGGGACAGGGCCTACAATCAGCCCCAGCATTTT

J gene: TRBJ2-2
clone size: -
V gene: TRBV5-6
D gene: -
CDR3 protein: CASSLESGSNTGELFF
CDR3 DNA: TGTGCCAGCAGCTTGGAGTCGGGTTCTAACACCGGGGAGCTGTTTTTT

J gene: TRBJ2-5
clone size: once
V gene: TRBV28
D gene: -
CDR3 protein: CASGHGGEGRKTQYF
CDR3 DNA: TGTGCCAGCGGCCACGGAGGGGAAGGGAGGAAGACCCAGTACTTC

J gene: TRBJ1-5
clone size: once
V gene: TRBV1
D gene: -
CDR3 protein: CTSSHSNRGYSNQPQHF
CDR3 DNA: TGCACCAGCAGCCACTCGAACAGGGGCTATAGCAATCAGCCCCAGCATTTT

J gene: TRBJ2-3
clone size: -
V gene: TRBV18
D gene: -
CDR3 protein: CASSESRLGTGTDTQYF
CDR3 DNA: TGTGCCAGCTCAGAGAGTAGACTAGGGACGGGCACAGATACGCAGTATTTT

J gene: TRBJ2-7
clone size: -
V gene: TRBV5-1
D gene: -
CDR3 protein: CASSLDSEQYF
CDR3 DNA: TGCGCCAGCAGCTTGGATAGCGAGCAGTACTTC

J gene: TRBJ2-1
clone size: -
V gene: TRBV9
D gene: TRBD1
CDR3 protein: CASSSLRDRGQFF
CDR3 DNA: TGTGCCAGCAGCTCCCTCCGGGACAGGGGACAGTTCTTC

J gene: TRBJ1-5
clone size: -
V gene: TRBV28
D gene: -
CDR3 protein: CASDRPGTRYSNQPQHF
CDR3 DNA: TGTGCCAGCGATAGACCCGGGACACGTTATAGCAATCAGCCCCAGCATTTT

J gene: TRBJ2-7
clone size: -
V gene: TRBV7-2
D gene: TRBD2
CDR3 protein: CASTHPGGYEQYF
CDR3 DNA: TGTGCCAGCACCCATCCGGGGGGCTACGAGCAGTACTTC

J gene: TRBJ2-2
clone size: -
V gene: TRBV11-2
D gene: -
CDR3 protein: CASSLVLAIGELFF
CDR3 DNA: TGTGCCAGCAGCTTAGTGCTAGCTATCGGGGAGCTGTTTTTT

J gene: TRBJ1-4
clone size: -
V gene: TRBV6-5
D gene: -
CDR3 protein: CASSKGKWNEKLFF
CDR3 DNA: TGTGCCAGCAGTAAGGGGAAGTGGAATGAAAAACTGTTTTTT

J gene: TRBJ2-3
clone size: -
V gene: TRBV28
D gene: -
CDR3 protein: CASKGGPDTQYF
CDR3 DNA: TGTGCCAGCAAGGGGGGGCCAGATACGCAGTATTTT

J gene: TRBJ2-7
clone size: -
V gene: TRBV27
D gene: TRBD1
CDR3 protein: CASSSPGTGTYEQYF
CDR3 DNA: TGTGCCAGCAGTTCCCCCGGGACAGGTACCTACGAGCAGTACTTC

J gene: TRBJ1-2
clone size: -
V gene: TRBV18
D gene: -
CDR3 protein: CASSRDSTNYGYTF
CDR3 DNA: TGTGCCAGCTCTCGCGACAGCACTAACTATGGCTACACCTTC

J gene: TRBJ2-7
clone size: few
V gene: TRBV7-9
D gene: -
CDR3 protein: CASGGGSYEQYF
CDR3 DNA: TGTGCCAGCGGCGGTGGTTCCTACGAGCAGTACTTC

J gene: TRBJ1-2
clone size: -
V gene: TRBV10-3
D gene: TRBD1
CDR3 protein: CATSQTGNNYGYTF
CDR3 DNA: TGTGCCACGAGCCAGACAGGGAATAACTATGGCTACACCTTC

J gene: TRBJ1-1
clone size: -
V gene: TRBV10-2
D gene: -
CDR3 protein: CASRRDLNTEAFF
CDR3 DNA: TGCGCCAGCAGGAGGGATCTCAACACTGAAGCTTTCTTT

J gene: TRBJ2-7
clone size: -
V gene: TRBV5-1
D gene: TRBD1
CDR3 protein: CASSLQGVSYEQYF
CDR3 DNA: TGCGCCAGCAGCTTGCAGGGGGTTAGCTACGAGCAGTACTTC

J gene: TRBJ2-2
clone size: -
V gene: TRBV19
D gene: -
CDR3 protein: CASSIPSLVAGELFF
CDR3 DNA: TGTGCCAGTAGTATACCCAGCCTAGTGGCCGGGGAGCTGTTTTTT

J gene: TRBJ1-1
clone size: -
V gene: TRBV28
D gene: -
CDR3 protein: CASKGNPNTEAFF
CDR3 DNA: TGTGCCAGCAAGGGCAACCCGAACACTGAAGCTTTCTTT

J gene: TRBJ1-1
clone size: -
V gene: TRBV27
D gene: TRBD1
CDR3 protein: CASSFRTGVAFF
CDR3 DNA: TGTGCCAGCAGTTTCCGCACAGGGGTGGCTTTCTTT

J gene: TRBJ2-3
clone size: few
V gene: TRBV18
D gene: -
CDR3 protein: CASSPGGTDTQYF
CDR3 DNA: TGTGCCAGCTCACCAGGGGGCACAGATACGCAGTATTTT

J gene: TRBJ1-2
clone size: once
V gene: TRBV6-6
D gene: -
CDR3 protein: CASSYRPGYGYTF
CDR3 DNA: TGTGCCAGCAGTTACCGCCCAGGTTATGGCTACACCTTC

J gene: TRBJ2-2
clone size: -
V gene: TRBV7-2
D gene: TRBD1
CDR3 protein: CASSPKTGGITGELFF
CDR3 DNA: TGTGCCAGCAGCCCAAAAACAGGGGGCATCACCGGGGAGCTGTTTTTT

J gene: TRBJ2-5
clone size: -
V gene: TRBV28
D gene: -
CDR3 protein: CATGARFETQYF
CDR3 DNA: TGTGCCACCGGAGCGAGGTTCGAGACCCAGTACTTC

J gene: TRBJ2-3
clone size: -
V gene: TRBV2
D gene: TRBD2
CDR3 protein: CASSRGLAGGPRTDTQYF
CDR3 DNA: TGTGCCAGCAGCAGGGGACTAGCGGGAGGGCCGCGCACAGATACGCAGTATTTT

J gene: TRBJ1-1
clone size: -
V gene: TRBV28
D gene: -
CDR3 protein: CASRQSGGGNTEAFF
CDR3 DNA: TGTGCCAGCAGGCAATCGGGGGGAGGTAACACTGAAGCTTTCTTT

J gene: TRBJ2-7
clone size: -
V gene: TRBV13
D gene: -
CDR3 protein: CASSMDRGYEQYF
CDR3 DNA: TGTGCCAGCAGCATGGACAGAGGCTACGAGCAGTACTTC

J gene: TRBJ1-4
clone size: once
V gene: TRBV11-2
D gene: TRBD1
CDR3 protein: CASSLAQGAPEKLFF
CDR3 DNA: TGTGCCAGCAGCTTAGCTCAGGGGGCGCCCGAAAAACTGTTTTTT

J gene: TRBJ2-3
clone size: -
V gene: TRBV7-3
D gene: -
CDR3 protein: CASSPRSSARDTQYF
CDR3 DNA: TGTGCCAGCAGCCCCCGTTCGAGCGCAAGAGATACGCAGTATTTT

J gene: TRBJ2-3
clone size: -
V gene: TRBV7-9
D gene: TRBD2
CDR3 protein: CASSIMGDYRDTQYF
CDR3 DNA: TGTGCCAGCAGCATAATGGGGGACTACAGAGATACGCAGTATTTT

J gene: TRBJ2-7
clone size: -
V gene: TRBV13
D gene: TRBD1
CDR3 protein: CASRGRGRQSYEQYF
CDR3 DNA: TGTGCCAGCAGGGGCAGGGGGCGCCAATCCTACGAGCAGTACTTC

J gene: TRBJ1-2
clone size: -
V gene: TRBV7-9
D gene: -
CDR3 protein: CASRDSGRATYGYTF
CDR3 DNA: TGTGCCAGCAGGGACTCGGGACGCGCGACATATGGCTACACCTTC

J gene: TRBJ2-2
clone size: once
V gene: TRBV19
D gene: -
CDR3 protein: CASRARAGETGELFF
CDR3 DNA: TGTGCCAGTAGGGCGCGGGCAGGGGAAACCGGGGAGCTGTTTTTT

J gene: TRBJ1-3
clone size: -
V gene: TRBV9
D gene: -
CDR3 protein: CASSVYGSGNTIYF
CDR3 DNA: TGTGCCAGCAGCGTATACGGCTCTGGAAACACCATATATTTT

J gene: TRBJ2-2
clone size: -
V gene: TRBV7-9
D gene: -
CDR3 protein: CASSLFIPNTGELFF
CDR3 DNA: TGTGCCAGCAGCTTATTCATCCCAAACACCGGGGAGCTGTTTTTT

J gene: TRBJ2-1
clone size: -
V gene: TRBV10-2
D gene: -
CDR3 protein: CASKDSLYFWDEQFF
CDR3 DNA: TGCGCCAGCAAAGACAGTCTTTATTTTTGGGATGAGCAGTTCTTC

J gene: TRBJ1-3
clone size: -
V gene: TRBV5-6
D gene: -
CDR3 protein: CASSLFHTSGNTIYF
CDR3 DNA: TGTGCCAGCAGCTTGTTCCATACCTCTGGAAACACCATATATTTT

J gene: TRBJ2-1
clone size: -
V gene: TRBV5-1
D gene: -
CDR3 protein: CASSWMASSYNEQFF
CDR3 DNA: TGCGCCAGCAGCTGGATGGCGAGCTCCTACAATGAGCAGTTCTTC